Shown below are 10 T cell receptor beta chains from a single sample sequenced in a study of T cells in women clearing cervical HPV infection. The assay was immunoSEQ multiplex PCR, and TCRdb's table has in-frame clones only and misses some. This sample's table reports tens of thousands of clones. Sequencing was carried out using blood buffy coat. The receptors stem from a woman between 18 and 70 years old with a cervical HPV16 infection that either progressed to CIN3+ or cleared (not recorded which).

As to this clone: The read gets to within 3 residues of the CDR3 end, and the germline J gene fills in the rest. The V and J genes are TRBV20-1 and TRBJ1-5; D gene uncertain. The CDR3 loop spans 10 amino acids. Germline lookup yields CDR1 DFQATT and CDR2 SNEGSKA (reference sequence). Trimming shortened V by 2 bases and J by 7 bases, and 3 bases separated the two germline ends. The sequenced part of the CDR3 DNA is TGCAGTGCTAGACTGCAGCCC. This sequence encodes CSARLQP. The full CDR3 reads CSARLQPQHF.

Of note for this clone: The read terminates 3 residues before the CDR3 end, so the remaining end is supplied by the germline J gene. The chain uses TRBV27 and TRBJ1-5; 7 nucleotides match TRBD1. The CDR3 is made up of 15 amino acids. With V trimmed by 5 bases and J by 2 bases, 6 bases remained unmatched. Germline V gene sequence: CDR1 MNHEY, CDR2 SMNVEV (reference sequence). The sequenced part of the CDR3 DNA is TGTGCCAGCAGTATAGGGACAGTGGGCAATCAGCCC. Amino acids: CASSIGTVGNQP. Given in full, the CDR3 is CASSIGTVGNQPQHF.

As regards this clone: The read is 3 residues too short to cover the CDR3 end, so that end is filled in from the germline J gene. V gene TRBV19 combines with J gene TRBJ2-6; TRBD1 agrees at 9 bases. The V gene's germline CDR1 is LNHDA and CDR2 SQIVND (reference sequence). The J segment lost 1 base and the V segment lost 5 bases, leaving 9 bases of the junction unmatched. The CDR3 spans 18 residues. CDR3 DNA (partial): TGTGCCAGTAGTTTATACAGGGGGCAGGAATCTGGGGCCAACGTC. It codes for CASSLYRGQESGANV. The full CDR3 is CASSLYRGQESGANVLTF. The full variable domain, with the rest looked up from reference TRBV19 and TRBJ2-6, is DGGITQSPKYLFRKEGQNVTLSCEQNLNHDAMYWYRQDPGQGLRLIYYSQIVNDFQKGDIAEGYSVSREKKESFPLTVTSAQKNPTAFYLCASSLYRGQESGANVLTFGAGSRLTVL.

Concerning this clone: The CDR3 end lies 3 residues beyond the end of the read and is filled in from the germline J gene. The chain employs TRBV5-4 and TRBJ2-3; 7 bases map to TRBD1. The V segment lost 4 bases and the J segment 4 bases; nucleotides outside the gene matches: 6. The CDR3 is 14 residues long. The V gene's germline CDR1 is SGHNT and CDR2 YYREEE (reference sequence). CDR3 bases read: TGTGCCAGCAGCGACGGTCAGGGGGCAGATACG. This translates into CASSDGQGADT. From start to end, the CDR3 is CASSDGQGADTQYF. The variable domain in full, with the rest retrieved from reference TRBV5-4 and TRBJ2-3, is ETGVTQSPTHLIKTRGQQVTLRCSSQSGHNTVSWYQQALGQGPQFIFQYYREEENGRGNFPPRFSGLQFPNYSSELNVNALELDDSALYLCASSDGQGADTQYFGPGTRLTVL.

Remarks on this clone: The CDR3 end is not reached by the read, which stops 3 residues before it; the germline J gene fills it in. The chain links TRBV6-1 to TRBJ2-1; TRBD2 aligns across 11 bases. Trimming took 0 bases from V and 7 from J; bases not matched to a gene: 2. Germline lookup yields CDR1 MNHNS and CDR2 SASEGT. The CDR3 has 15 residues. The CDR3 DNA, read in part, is TGTGCCAGCAGTGAAGCTAGCGGGGGGGCAAATGAG. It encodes CASSEASGGANE. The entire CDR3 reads CASSEASGGANEQFF.

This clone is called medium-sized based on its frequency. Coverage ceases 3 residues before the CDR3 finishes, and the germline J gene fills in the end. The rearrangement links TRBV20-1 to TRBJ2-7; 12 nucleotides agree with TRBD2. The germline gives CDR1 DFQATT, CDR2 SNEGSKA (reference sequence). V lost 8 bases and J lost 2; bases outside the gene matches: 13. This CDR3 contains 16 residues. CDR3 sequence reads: CSSRLAGDPGTYEQYF. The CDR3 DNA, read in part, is TGCAGTTCGAGACTAGCGGGGGACCCGGGGACCTACGAG.

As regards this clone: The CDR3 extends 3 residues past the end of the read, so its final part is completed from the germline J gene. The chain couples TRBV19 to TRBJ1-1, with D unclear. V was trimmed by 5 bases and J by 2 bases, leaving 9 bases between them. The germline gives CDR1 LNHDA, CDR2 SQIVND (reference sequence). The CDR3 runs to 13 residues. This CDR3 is CASSHTANTEAFF. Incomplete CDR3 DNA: TGTGCCAGTAGTCATACAGCCAACACTGAA.

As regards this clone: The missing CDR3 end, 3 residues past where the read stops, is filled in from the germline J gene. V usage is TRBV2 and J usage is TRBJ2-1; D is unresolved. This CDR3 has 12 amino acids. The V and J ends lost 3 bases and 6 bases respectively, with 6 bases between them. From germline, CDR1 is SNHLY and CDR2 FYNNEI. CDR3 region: CASSEPGNEQFF. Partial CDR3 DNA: TGTGCCAGCAGTGAGCCAGGCAATGAG.

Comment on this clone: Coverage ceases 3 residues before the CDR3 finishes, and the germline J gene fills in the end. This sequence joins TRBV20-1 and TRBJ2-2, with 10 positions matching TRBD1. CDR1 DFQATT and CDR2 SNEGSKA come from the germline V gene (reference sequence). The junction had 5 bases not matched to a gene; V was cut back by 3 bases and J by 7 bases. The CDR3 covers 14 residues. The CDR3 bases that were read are TGCAGTGCTAGTCGACAGGGGGCTGGCGGGGAG. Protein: CSASRQGAGGE. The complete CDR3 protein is CSASRQGAGGELFF.

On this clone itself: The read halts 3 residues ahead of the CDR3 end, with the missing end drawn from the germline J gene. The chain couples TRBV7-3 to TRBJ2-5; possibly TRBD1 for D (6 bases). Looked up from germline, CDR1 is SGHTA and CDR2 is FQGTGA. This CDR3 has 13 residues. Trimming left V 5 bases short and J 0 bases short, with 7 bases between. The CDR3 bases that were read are TGTGCCAGCAGCCGGGACAACCAAGAGACC. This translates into CASSRDNQET. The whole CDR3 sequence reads CASSRDNQETQYF. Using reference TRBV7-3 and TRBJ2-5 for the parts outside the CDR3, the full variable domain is GAGVSQTPSNKVTEKGKYVELRCDPISGHTALYWYRQSLGQGPEFLIYFQGTGAADDSGLPNDRFFAVRPEGSVSTLKIQRTERGDSAVYLCASSRDNQETQYFGPGTRLLVL.